This T cell receptor beta chain was sequenced during a study of resident and recirculating memory T cells in vitiligo. Study findings and constraints: Vitiligo lesions lacked a unique dominant clone, and clonality varied.

Worth noting for this clone: Its specificity is unknown.

Confetti depigmentation, marking active vitiligo, was absent in these patients. The germline gives CDR1 SNHLY, CDR2 FYNNEI. The V gene end was trimmed by 8 bases and the J gene end by 6 bases; junction bases not matched to a gene: 3. The CDR3 is 11 residues long. Sequencing used immunoSEQ multiplex PCR; TCRdb keeps in-frame clones, though not all of them. The table includes fewer than 85,000 clones, roughly 94% detected once. This clonotype was sampled from a male donor with vitiligo. The chain combines TRBV2 with TRBJ1-1; 7 bases fit TRBD1. Sequencing was performed on blood. CDR3 residues: CASGQAPEAFF. CDR3 DNA sequence: TGTGCCAGCGGACAGGCCCCTGAAGCTTTCTTT.